This is a list of T cell receptor beta chains from one sample in a study of CD8 T cells in Susac syndrome. TCRdb itself ran the immunoSEQ multiplex PCR reads through MiXCR, one entry per CDR3 protein. The sample yields some 170,000 distinct CDR3 sequences, around 93% seen once. Material for sequencing was CD4+ T cells from PBMCs. The receptors derive from a human donor in good health. CDR3s include the opening cysteine and the closing phenylalanine or tryptophan. D genes are given only for firm matches. Clone size is shown for a subset of rows, as once, few, many or a class of expanded clone.

j_gene: TRBJ1-4
d_gene: .
v_gene: TRBV4-1
abundance: .
CDR3aa: CASGLQVFNEKLFF
CDR3nt: TGCGCCAGCGGACTTCAGGTCTTCAATGAAAAACTGTTTTTT

j_gene: TRBJ2-3
d_gene: .
v_gene: TRBV7-9
abundance: .
CDR3aa: CATTLSGADTQYF
CDR3nt: TGTGCCACCACCTTGTCAGGAGCAGATACGCAGTATTTT

j_gene: TRBJ2-3
d_gene: TRBD2
v_gene: TRBV11-1
abundance: once
CDR3aa: CASSSGGANTDTQYF
CDR3nt: TGTGCCAGCAGCTCCGGGGGGGCCAACACAGATACGCAGTATTTT

j_gene: TRBJ2-2
d_gene: TRBD2
v_gene: TRBV20-1
abundance: .
CDR3aa: CSARDGVAGLGELFF
CDR3nt: TGCAGTGCCCGAGATGGGGTAGCGGGGCTCGGGGAGCTGTTTTTT

j_gene: TRBJ2-7
d_gene: .
v_gene: TRBV7-9
abundance: .
CDR3aa: CASSLQGTAGEQYF
CDR3nt: TGTGCCAGCAGCTTACAGGGGACCGCGGGGGAGCAGTACTTC

j_gene: TRBJ2-2
d_gene: .
v_gene: TRBV7-2
abundance: .
CDR3aa: CASTPGGFNTGELFF
CDR3nt: TGTGCCAGCACCCCCGGCGGTTTTAACACCGGGGAGCTGTTTTTT

j_gene: TRBJ2-2
d_gene: TRBD1
v_gene: TRBV3-1
abundance: .
CDR3aa: CASSRDRGLNGELFF
CDR3nt: TGTGCCAGCAGCCGCGACAGGGGGCTGAACGGGGAGCTGTTTTTT

j_gene: TRBJ1-6
d_gene: .
v_gene: TRBV6-5
abundance: .
CDR3aa: CASSYSRGGDSPLHF
CDR3nt: TGTGCCAGCAGTTACTCACGCGGGGGGGACTCACCCCTCCACTTT

j_gene: TRBJ1-2
d_gene: TRBD1
v_gene: TRBV19
abundance: .
CDR3aa: CASSDRGRTYGYTF
CDR3nt: TGTGCCAGTAGTGACAGGGGGCGCACATATGGCTACACCTTC

j_gene: TRBJ1-2
d_gene: .
v_gene: TRBV6-6
abundance: .
CDR3aa: CASSSLQSNYGYTF
CDR3nt: TGTGCCAGCAGTTCTTTGCAGTCTAACTATGGCTACACCTTC

j_gene: TRBJ2-5
d_gene: .
v_gene: TRBV29-1
abundance: once
CDR3aa: CSVERAPQETQYF
CDR3nt: TGCAGCGTTGAAAGGGCTCCCCAGGAGACCCAGTACTTC

j_gene: TRBJ2-3
d_gene: .
v_gene: TRBV29-1
abundance: .
CDR3aa: CSVETRPRDTQYF
CDR3nt: TGCAGCGTTGAAACTAGGCCCCGGGATACGCAGTATTTT

j_gene: TRBJ2-5
d_gene: .
v_gene: TRBV4-1
abundance: .
CDR3aa: CASSQDDRPGTQYF
CDR3nt: TGCGCCAGCAGCCAGGACGACAGACCTGGGACCCAGTACTTC

j_gene: TRBJ2-2
d_gene: TRBD2
v_gene: TRBV15
abundance: .
CDR3aa: CATSIERGATRYTGELFF
CDR3nt: TGTGCCACCAGCATAGAGCGGGGGGCCACGAGATACACCGGGGAGCTGTTTTTT

j_gene: TRBJ2-6
d_gene: .
v_gene: TRBV15
abundance: .
CDR3aa: CATVPDSGANVLTF
CDR3nt: TGTGCCACCGTACCGGACTCTGGGGCCAACGTCCTGACTTTC

j_gene: TRBJ2-2
d_gene: .
v_gene: TRBV6-5
abundance: .
CDR3aa: CASRRSPNTGELFF
CDR3nt: TGTGCCAGCAGAAGATCCCCGAACACCGGGGAGCTGTTTTTT

j_gene: TRBJ2-3
d_gene: TRBD2
v_gene: TRBV28
abundance: .
CDR3aa: CASSFLAGTDTQYF
CDR3nt: TGTGCCAGCAGTTTCCTAGCGGGCACAGATACGCAGTATTTT

j_gene: TRBJ1-2
d_gene: TRBD1
v_gene: TRBV13
abundance: .
CDR3aa: CASSRTGVYGYTF
CDR3nt: TGTGCCAGCAGCCGGACAGGCGTCTATGGCTACACCTTC

j_gene: TRBJ1-5
d_gene: .
v_gene: TRBV10-3
abundance: .
CDR3aa: CALGDSFNQPQHF
CDR3nt: TGTGCCCTAGGAGACAGCTTCAATCAGCCCCAGCATTTT

j_gene: TRBJ1-1
d_gene: .
v_gene: TRBV2
abundance: .
CDR3aa: CASSDVGDTEAFF
CDR3nt: TGTGCCAGCAGTGACGTTGGCGACACTGAAGCTTTCTTT

j_gene: TRBJ1-1
d_gene: .
v_gene: TRBV18
abundance: .
CDR3aa: CASSPPSITGTEAFF
CDR3nt: TGTGCCAGCTCACCACCCTCCATTACAGGCACTGAAGCTTTCTTT

j_gene: TRBJ2-3
d_gene: TRBD2
v_gene: TRBV20-1
abundance: .
CDR3aa: CSTEKPIAGGLTDTQYF
CDR3nt: TGCAGTACCGAAAAACCCATAGCGGGGGGGCTTACAGATACGCAGTATTTT

j_gene: TRBJ1-3
d_gene: TRBD1
v_gene: TRBV3-1
abundance: .
CDR3aa: CASSRSRGGNTIYF
CDR3nt: TGTGCCAGCAGCCGCTCCAGGGGGGGAAACACCATATATTTT

j_gene: TRBJ1-1
d_gene: .
v_gene: TRBV19
abundance: .
CDR3aa: CASTGSGSANTEAFF
CDR3nt: TGTGCCAGTACCGGCTCAGGGTCGGCGAACACTGAAGCTTTCTTT

j_gene: TRBJ2-5
d_gene: TRBD1
v_gene: TRBV19
abundance: .
CDR3aa: CASSPGFAGTGGARETQYF
CDR3nt: TGTGCCAGTAGTCCAGGATTCGCCGGGACAGGGGGCGCGAGGGAGACCCAGTACTTC

j_gene: TRBJ1-6
d_gene: .
v_gene: TRBV3-1
abundance: few
CDR3aa: CASSPGAYNSPLHF
CDR3nt: TGTGCCAGCAGCCCCGGAGCATATAATTCACCCCTCCACTTT

j_gene: TRBJ2-3
d_gene: TRBD2
v_gene: TRBV12-3/TRBV12-4
abundance: few
CDR3aa: CASSSGGSTDTQYF
CDR3nt: TGTGCCAGCAGTAGCGGGGGTAGCACAGATACGCAGTATTTT

j_gene: TRBJ1-6
d_gene: .
v_gene: TRBV2
abundance: .
CDR3aa: CASRDRINSPLHF
CDR3nt: TGTGCCAGCAGGGACAGAATCAATTCACCCCTCCACTTT

j_gene: TRBJ1-2
d_gene: .
v_gene: TRBV28
abundance: .
CDR3aa: CASSSGQGHGYTF
CDR3nt: TGTGCCAGCAGTTCCGGACAAGGGCACGGCTACACCTTC

j_gene: TRBJ1-2
d_gene: TRBD1
v_gene: TRBV2
abundance: .
CDR3aa: CASSEDRGNGYTF
CDR3nt: TGTGCCAGCAGTGAAGACAGGGGGAACGGCTACACCTTC

j_gene: TRBJ2-3
d_gene: .
v_gene: TRBV14
abundance: .
CDR3aa: CASSQAGVLGTQYF
CDR3nt: TGTGCCAGCAGCCAAGCGGGGGTCCTCGGTACGCAGTATTTT

j_gene: TRBJ1-4
d_gene: .
v_gene: TRBV20-1
abundance: .
CDR3aa: CSAADQWNEKLFF
CDR3nt: TGCAGTGCCGCGGACCAGTGGAATGAAAAACTGTTTTTT

j_gene: TRBJ1-2
d_gene: .
v_gene: TRBV30
abundance: .
CDR3aa: CAWGGYGGYTF
CDR3nt: TGTGCCTGGGGGGGTTACGGTGGCTACACCTTC

j_gene: TRBJ2-1
d_gene: TRBD2
v_gene: TRBV3-1
abundance: .
CDR3aa: CASSQSRGGGAYNEQFF
CDR3nt: TGTGCCAGCAGCCAAAGTAGAGGCGGGGGGGCCTACAATGAGCAGTTCTTC

j_gene: TRBJ2-7
d_gene: TRBD2
v_gene: TRBV28
abundance: .
CDR3aa: CASSSPGTSGGYEQYF
CDR3nt: TGTGCCAGCAGTTCCCCCGGGACTAGCGGGGGCTACGAGCAGTACTTC

j_gene: TRBJ2-3
d_gene: .
v_gene: TRBV29-1
abundance: .
CDR3aa: CSAPSLGDTQYF
CDR3nt: TGCAGCGCCCCCTCACTGGGCGATACGCAGTATTTT

j_gene: TRBJ2-3
d_gene: .
v_gene: TRBV20-1
abundance: few
CDR3aa: CSASPSTDTQYF
CDR3nt: TGCAGTGCTAGCCCTAGCACAGATACGCAGTATTTT

j_gene: TRBJ2-7
d_gene: TRBD2
v_gene: TRBV7-6
abundance: once
CDR3aa: CASSSPGGSYEQYF
CDR3nt: TGTGCCAGCAGCTCTCCGGGGGGGTCCTACGAGCAGTACTTC

j_gene: TRBJ2-1
d_gene: .
v_gene: TRBV20-1
abundance: .
CDR3aa: CSAIRGNEQFF
CDR3nt: TGCAGTGCCATTAGGGGTAATGAGCAGTTCTTC

j_gene: TRBJ2-7
d_gene: .
v_gene: TRBV29-1
abundance: .
CDR3aa: CSVYSQGNEQYF
CDR3nt: TGCAGCGTTTATTCTCAGGGGAACGAGCAGTACTTC

j_gene: TRBJ1-1
d_gene: .
v_gene: TRBV2
abundance: once
CDR3aa: CASLRDAGAFF
CDR3nt: TGTGCCAGCCTGCGCGACGCAGGGGCTTTCTTT

j_gene: TRBJ2-4
d_gene: .
v_gene: TRBV4-1
abundance: .
CDR3aa: CASSQGWLKDIQYF
CDR3nt: TGCGCCAGCAGCCAAGGCTGGCTCAAGGACATTCAGTACTTC

j_gene: TRBJ2-7
d_gene: .
v_gene: TRBV20-1
abundance: .
CDR3aa: CSAIRTRPGYEQYF
CDR3nt: TGCAGTGCTATACGGACACGACCAGGCTACGAGCAGTACTTC

j_gene: TRBJ2-7
d_gene: TRBD1
v_gene: TRBV6-6
abundance: once
CDR3aa: CARVQGRPYEQYF
CDR3nt: TGTGCCAGAGTACAGGGGCGCCCTTACGAGCAGTACTTC

j_gene: TRBJ2-3
d_gene: .
v_gene: TRBV20-1
abundance: .
CDR3aa: CSARDNREGDTQYF
CDR3nt: TGCAGTGCTAGAGATAACAGGGAGGGAGATACGCAGTATTTT

j_gene: TRBJ2-1
d_gene: .
v_gene: TRBV2
abundance: .
CDR3aa: CASSEEGPPYNEQFF
CDR3nt: TGTGCCAGCAGTGAAGAGGGGCCACCCTACAATGAGCAGTTCTTC

j_gene: TRBJ2-5
d_gene: TRBD1
v_gene: TRBV10-3
abundance: once
CDR3aa: CAISERDRGQETQYF
CDR3nt: TGTGCCATCAGTGAGAGGGACAGGGGGCAAGAGACCCAGTACTTC

j_gene: TRBJ2-7
d_gene: TRBD2
v_gene: TRBV29-1
abundance: .
CDR3aa: CSVESGGREQYF
CDR3nt: TGCAGCGTTGAGTCGGGGGGGCGCGAGCAGTACTTC

j_gene: TRBJ1-5
d_gene: TRBD1
v_gene: TRBV6-6
abundance: .
CDR3aa: CASSKTGGAGNQPQHF
CDR3nt: TGTGCCAGCAGCAAGACAGGGGGCGCCGGAAATCAGCCCCAGCATTTT

j_gene: TRBJ2-3
d_gene: .
v_gene: TRBV30
abundance: .
CDR3aa: CAWTMGRTSTDTQYF
CDR3nt: TGTGCCTGGACCATGGGGCGGACTAGCACAGATACGCAGTATTTT

j_gene: TRBJ2-1
d_gene: .
v_gene: TRBV10-3
abundance: .
CDR3aa: CAISGGGAGNEQFF
CDR3nt: TGTGCCATCAGTGGCGGAGGGGCTGGCAATGAGCAGTTCTTC

j_gene: TRBJ1-5
d_gene: .
v_gene: TRBV12-5
abundance: .
CDR3aa: CASGFGVGNQPQHF
CDR3nt: TGTGCTAGTGGTTTCGGGGTTGGCAATCAGCCCCAGCATTTT

j_gene: TRBJ2-5
d_gene: .
v_gene: TRBV9
abundance: .
CDR3aa: CASSVGTTIETQYF
CDR3nt: TGTGCCAGCAGCGTAGGGACCACGATTGAGACCCAGTACTTC

j_gene: TRBJ2-7
d_gene: .
v_gene: TRBV12-3/TRBV12-4
abundance: .
CDR3aa: CASSPYPYEQYF
CDR3nt: TGTGCCAGCAGTCCCTACCCCTACGAGCAGTACTTC

j_gene: TRBJ2-3
d_gene: .
v_gene: TRBV6-5
abundance: .
CDR3aa: CASSHPGTPRGTDTQYF
CDR3nt: TGTGCCAGCAGTCACCCTGGGACTCCCCGGGGCACAGATACGCAGTATTTT

j_gene: TRBJ1-1
d_gene: .
v_gene: TRBV12-3/TRBV12-4
abundance: .
CDR3aa: CASSVGMNTEAFF
CDR3nt: TGTGCCAGCAGTGTGGGAATGAACACTGAAGCTTTCTTT

j_gene: TRBJ1-1
d_gene: .
v_gene: TRBV5-1
abundance: .
CDR3aa: CASSLQTALNTEAFF
CDR3nt: TGCGCCAGCAGCCTCCAGACAGCCTTGAACACTGAAGCTTTCTTT

j_gene: TRBJ2-3
d_gene: TRBD2
v_gene: TRBV3-1
abundance: .
CDR3aa: CASSSHVGGGRDTQYF
CDR3nt: TGTGCCAGCAGCTCTCACGTCGGCGGGGGGAGGGATACGCAGTATTTT

j_gene: TRBJ2-5
d_gene: TRBD2
v_gene: TRBV29-1
abundance: .
CDR3aa: CSVETFAASGGPQETQYF
CDR3nt: TGCAGCGTTGAAACTTTTGCCGCTAGCGGGGGGCCCCAAGAGACCCAGTACTTC

j_gene: TRBJ2-6
d_gene: .
v_gene: TRBV19
abundance: .
CDR3aa: CASSIGGASGANVLTF
CDR3nt: TGTGCCAGTAGTATAGGGGGGGCCTCTGGGGCCAACGTCCTGACTTTC